The 2 T cell receptor beta chains below all came from one sample that was sequenced in a study of T cells in Graves' hyperthyroidism and ophthalmopathy. Researchers took RNA transcripts and amplified the TCR beta CDR3 regions from them. First-round RT-PCR targeting the TCR CDR3 was performed with the HTBI primer set. TCRdb itself ran the multiplex PCR reads through MiXCR, one entry per CDR3 protein. The profile shows around 600,000 distinct CDR3 sequences, 11% to 15% of them singletons. The sequenced sample consisted of blood. These receptors were obtained from a woman in her late teens or twenties with Graves' ophthalmopathy.

This clonotype was counted at least ten times. This sequence joins TRBV12-3 or TRBV12-4 and TRBJ2-1; maybe TRBD1 (5 bases). V lost 5 bases and J lost 0, with 11 bases in between. The CDR3 covers 15 residues. CDR3 sequence reads: CASSMTETSYNEQFF. The CDR3 DNA reads TGTGCCAGCAGTATGACAGAGACCTCCTACAATGAGCAGTTCTTC.

This clonotype was seen many times. J is TRBJ2-7 and V is TRBV2, with D possibly being TRBD1 (8 bases). The germline V gene encodes CDR1 SNHLY and CDR2 FYNNEI. The CDR3 runs 14 residues. The germline V and J ends were trimmed by 10 bases and 8 bases, with 24 bases remaining between them. The CDR3 DNA sequence: TGTGCCACCAGGGGGCCTAGCGGAGCAAGCAAGCAGTACTTC. Translated, it gives CATRGPSGASKQYF.